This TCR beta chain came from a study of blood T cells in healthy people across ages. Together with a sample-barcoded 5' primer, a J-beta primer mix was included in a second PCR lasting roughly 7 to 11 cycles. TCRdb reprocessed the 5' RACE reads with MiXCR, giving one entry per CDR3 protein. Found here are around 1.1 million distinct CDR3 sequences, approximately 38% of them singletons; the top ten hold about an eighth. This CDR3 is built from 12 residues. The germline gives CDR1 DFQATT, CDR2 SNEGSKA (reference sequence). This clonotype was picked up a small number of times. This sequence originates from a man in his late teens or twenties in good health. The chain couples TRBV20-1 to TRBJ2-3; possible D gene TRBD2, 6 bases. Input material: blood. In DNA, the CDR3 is TGCAGGCTGGGGGGTCTTACAGATACGCAGTATTTT. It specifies CRLGGLTDTQYF.